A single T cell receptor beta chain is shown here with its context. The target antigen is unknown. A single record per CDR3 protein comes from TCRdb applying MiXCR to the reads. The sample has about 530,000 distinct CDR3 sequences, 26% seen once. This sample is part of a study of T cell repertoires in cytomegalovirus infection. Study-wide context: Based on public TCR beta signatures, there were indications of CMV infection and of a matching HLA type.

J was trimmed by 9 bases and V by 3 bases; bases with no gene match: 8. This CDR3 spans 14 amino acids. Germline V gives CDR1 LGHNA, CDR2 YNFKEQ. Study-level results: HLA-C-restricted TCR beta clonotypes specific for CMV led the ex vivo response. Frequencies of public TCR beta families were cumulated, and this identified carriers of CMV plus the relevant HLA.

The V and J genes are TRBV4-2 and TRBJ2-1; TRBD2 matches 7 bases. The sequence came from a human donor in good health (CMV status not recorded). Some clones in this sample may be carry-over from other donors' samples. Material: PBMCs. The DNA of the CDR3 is TGTGCCAGCAGCCAGTTAGGACTAGGAGCTGAGCAGTTCTTC. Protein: CASSQLGLGAEQFF.